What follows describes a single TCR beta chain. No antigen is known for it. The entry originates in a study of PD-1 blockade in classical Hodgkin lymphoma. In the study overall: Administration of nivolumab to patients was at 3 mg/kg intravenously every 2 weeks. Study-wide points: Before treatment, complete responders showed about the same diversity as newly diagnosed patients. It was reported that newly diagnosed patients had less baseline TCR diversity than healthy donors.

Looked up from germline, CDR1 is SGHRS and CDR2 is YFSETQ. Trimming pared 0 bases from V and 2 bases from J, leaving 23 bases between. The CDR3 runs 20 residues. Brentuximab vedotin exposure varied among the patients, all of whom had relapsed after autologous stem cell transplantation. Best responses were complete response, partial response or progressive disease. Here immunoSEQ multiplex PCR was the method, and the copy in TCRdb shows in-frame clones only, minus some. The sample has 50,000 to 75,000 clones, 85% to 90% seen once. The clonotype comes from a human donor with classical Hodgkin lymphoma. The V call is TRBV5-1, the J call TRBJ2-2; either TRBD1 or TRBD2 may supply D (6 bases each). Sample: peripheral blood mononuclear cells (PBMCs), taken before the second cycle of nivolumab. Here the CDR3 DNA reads TGCGCCAGCAGCTTGGCCGGGGGCTCCAGAGCGGGCAGTAACACCGGGGAGCTGTTTTTT. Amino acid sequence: CASSLAGGSRAGSNTGELFF.